This T cell receptor beta chain was identified during a study of T cells in Graves' hyperthyroidism and ophthalmopathy. TCR beta CDR3 region amplification was performed from RNA transcripts. The TCR CDR3 was amplified in a first-round RT-PCR using the HTBI primer set. TCRdb re-derived calls from the multiplex PCR reads in MiXCR, one entry per CDR3 protein. This repertoire shows 300,000 or so distinct CDR3 sequences, about 20% found once; its top ten account for under 55%. It was uncontrolled infection, other autoimmune disease, pregnancy or lactation that excluded patients. Germline V gives CDR1 SGHTA, CDR2 FQGNSA. The CDR3 covers 17 residues. V shed 5 bases and J 5 bases; nucleotides not matched to a gene: 13. This clonotype was observed a handful of times. Its specificity is unknown. Study-level points and caveats: Ophthalmopathy was separated from stable hyperthyroidism by a 13 V-J model.

The chain joins TRBV7-2 to TRBJ1-4; 8 bases agree with TRBD1. The source of this sequence is a woman aged 45-60 years with Graves' hyperthyroidism. Sequenced sample: blood. For the CDR3, the DNA is TGTGCCAGCAGCCAAGCTGTGTCGTGGACAGGGAATGAAAAACTGTTTTTT. Translating it yields CASSQAVSWTGNEKLFF.